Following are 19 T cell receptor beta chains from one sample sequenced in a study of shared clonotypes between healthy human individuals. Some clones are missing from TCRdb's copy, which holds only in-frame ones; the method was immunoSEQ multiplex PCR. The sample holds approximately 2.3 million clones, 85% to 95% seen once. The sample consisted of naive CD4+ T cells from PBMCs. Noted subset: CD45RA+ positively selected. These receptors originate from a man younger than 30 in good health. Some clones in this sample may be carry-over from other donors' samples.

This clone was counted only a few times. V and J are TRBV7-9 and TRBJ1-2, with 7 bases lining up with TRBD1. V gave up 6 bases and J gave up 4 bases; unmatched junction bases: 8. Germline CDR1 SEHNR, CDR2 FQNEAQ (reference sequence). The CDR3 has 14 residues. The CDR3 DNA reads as TGTGCCAGCAGTCCCGAGGGGACAGCCTATGGCTACACCTTC. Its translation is CASSPEGTAYGYTF.

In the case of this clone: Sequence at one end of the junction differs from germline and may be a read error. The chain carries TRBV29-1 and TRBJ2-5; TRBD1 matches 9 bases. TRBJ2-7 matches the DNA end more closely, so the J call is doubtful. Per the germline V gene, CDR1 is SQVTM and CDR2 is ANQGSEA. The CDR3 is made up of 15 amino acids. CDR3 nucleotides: TGCAGCGTCGAAGGTTCAGGGGGACAGGGCTACGAGCAGTACTTC. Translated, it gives CSVEGSGGQGYEQYF.

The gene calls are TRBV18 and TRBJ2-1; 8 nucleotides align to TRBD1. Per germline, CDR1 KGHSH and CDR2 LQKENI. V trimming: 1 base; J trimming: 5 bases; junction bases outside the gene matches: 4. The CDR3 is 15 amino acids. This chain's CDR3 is CASSPRSGGHNEQFF. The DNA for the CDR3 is TGTGCCAGCTCACCACGCTCAGGGGGCCACAATGAGCAGTTCTTC.

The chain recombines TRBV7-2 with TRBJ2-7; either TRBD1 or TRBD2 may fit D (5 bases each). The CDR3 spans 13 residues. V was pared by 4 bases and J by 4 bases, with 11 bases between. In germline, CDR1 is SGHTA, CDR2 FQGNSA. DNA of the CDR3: TGTGCCAGCAGCTCGGAAGAGGGGTACGAGCAGTACTTC. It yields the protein CASSSEEGYEQYF.

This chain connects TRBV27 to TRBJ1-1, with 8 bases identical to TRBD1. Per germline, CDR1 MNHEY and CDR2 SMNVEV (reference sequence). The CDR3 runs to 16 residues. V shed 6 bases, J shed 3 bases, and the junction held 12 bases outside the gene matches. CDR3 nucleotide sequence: TGTGCCAGCAGAGAGCGACAGGGGCTAATGGACACTGAAGCTTTCTTT. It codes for CASRERQGLMDTEAFF.

CDR3 nucleotides: TGTGCCAGCAGCGAATACAGGGCCGACACTGAAGCTTTCTTT. It codes for CASSEYRADTEAFF. The V call is TRBV7-2, the J call TRBJ1-1; D is possibly TRBD1 (6 bases). Germline V lookup: CDR1 SGHTA, CDR2 FQGNSA. The CDR3 spans 14 residues. V lost 5 bases and J 3 bases, leaving 13 bases between the germline ends.

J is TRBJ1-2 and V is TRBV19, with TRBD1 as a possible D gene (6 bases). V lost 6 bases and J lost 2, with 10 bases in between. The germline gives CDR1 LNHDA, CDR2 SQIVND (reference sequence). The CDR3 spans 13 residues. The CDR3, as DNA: TGTGCCAGTAGAGACAGGACCAACTATGGCTACACCTTC. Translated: CASRDRTNYGYTF.

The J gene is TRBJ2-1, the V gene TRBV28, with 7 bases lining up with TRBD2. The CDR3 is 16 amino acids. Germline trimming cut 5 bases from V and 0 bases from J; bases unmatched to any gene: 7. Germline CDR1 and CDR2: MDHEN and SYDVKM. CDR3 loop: CASSGRAGSSYNEQFF. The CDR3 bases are TGTGCCAGCAGTGGGAGGGCGGGGAGCTCCTACAATGAGCAGTTCTTC.

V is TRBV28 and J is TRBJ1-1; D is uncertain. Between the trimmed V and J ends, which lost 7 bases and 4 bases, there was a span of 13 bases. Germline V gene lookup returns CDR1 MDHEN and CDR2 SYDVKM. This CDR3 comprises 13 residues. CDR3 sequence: CASNEELGTEAFF. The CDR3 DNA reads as TGTGCCAGCAACGAGGAATTGGGCACTGAAGCTTTCTTT.

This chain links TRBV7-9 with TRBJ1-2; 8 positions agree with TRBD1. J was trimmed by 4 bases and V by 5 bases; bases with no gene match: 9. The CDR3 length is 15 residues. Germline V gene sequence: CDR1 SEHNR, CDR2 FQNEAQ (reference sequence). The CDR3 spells CASSEGTGNFYGYTF. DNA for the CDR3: TGTGCCAGCAGCGAAGGGACAGGCAACTTCTATGGCTACACCTTC.

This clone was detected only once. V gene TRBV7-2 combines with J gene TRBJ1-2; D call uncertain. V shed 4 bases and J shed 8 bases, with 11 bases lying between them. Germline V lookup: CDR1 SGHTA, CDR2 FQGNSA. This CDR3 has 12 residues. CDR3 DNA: TGTGCCAGCAGCTCCGAATATTGGGGCTACACCTTC. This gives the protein CASSSEYWGYTF. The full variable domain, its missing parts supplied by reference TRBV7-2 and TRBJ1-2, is GAGVSQSPSNKVTEKGKDVELRCDPISGHTALYWYRQSLGQGLEFLIYFQGNSAPDKSGLPSDRFSAERTGGSVSTLTIQRTQQEDSAVYLCASSSEYWGYTFGSGTRLTVV.

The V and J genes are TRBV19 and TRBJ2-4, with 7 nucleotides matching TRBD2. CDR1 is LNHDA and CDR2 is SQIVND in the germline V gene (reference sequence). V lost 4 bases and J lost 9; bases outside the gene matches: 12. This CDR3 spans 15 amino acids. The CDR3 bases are TGTGCCAGTAGTACGGGGACTACCCAGAGAGGCATTCAGTACTTC. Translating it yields CASSTGTTQRGIQYF.

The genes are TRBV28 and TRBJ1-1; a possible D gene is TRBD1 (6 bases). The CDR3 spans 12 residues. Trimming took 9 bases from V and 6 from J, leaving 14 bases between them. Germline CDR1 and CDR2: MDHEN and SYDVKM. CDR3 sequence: CASNAGGSEAFF. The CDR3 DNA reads TGTGCCAGTAACGCGGGGGGCTCTGAAGCTTTCTTT.

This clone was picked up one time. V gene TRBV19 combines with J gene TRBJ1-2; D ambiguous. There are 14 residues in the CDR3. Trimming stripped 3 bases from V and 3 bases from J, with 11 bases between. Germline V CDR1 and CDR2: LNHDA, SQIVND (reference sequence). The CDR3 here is CASSISRLHYGYTF. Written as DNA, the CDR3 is TGTGCCAGTAGTATCTCTAGACTCCACTATGGCTACACCTTC.

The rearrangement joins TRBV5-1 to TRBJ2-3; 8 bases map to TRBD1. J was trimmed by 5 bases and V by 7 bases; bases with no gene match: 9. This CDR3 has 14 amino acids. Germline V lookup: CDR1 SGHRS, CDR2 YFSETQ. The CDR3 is CASGGQGVGDTQYF. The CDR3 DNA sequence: TGCGCCAGCGGCGGACAGGGAGTGGGAGATACGCAGTATTTT.

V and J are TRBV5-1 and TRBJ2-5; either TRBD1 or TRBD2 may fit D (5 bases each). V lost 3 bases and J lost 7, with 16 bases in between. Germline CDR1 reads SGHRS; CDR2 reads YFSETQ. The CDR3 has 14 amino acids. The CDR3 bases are TGCGCCAGCAGCTCCGGGGACGGGGCGGGGACCCAGTACTTC. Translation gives CASSSGDGAGTQYF.

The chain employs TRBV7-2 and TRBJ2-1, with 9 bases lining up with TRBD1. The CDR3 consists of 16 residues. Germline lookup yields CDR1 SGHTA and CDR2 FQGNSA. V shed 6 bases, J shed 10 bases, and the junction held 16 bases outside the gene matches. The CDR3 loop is CASSQSGTGIHSEQFF. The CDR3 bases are TGTGCCAGCAGTCAATCCGGGACAGGGATCCACTCGGAGCAGTTCTTC.

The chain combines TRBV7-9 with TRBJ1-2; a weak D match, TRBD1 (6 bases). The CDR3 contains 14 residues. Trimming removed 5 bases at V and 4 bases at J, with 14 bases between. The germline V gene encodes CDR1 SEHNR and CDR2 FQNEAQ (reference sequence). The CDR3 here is CASSASGTIYGYTF. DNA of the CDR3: TGTGCCAGCAGCGCTTCCGGGACAATCTATGGCTACACCTTC.

This CDR3 is CASKLTGGPRTDTQYF. The DNA for the CDR3 is TGCGCCAGCAAACTTACAGGGGGCCCCCGCACAGATACGCAGTATTTT. The chain links TRBV5-1 to TRBJ2-3; TRBD1 aligns across 9 bases. Per germline, CDR1 SGHRS and CDR2 YFSETQ. The junction had 9 bases not matched to a gene; V was cut back by 6 bases and J by 1 base. CDR3 length: 16 residues.